The rows below give T cell receptor beta chains drawn from one sample of a study of blood T cells in healthy people across ages. A single record per CDR3 protein comes from TCRdb applying MiXCR to the 5' RACE reads. Of about 970,000 distinct CDR3 sequences in the sample, roughly 47% are singletons; the top ten hold about 22%. Sample: blood. The receptors derive from a woman aged 60-75 years in good health. The CDR3 runs from the conserved cysteine through the conserved F or W. The D gene is left open where the match is weak. Some rows have no size entry. The others give once, few or many, or a class for an expanded clone.

abundance,d_gene,j_gene,v_gene,CDR3nt,CDR3aa
few,-,TRBJ2-1,TRBV12-3/TRBV12-4,TGTGCCAGCGGAGGCCCTCGTAATGAGCAGTTCTTC,CASGGPRNEQFF
few,-,TRBJ2-7,TRBV18,TGTGCCAGCTCACGCGGACCTAGTTTAAAGAACTACGAGCAGTACTTC,CASSRGPSLKNYEQYF
-,TRBD1,TRBJ1-6,TRBV12-3/TRBV12-4,TGTGCCAGCAGAACACAGGGGTTGGTCAATTCACCCCTCCACTTT,CASRTQGLVNSPLHF
-,-,TRBJ1-2,TRBV20-1,TGCAGTGCTAGGGCCGGCCTCTATGGCTACACCTTC,CSARAGLYGYTF
few,-,TRBJ2-6,TRBV7-6,TGTGCCGCAAGAGGACAAACTAGCTCTGGGGCCAACGTCCTGACTTTC,CAARGQTSSGANVLTF
-,-,TRBJ2-1,TRBV15,TGTGCCACCAGCATACGGGAAAGGGGTGAGCAGTTCTTC,CATSIRERGEQFF
many,-,TRBJ2-5,TRBV12-3/TRBV12-4,TGTGCCAGCAGTCAAAGCGGAGAGACCCAGTACTTC,CASSQSGETQYF
-,-,TRBJ1-1,TRBV28,TGTGCTAGCAGTTTAGGGTTTAGGAACACTGAAGCTTTCTTT,CASSLGFRNTEAFF
-,-,TRBJ1-2,TRBV3-1,TGTGCCAGCAGCCCCTTACAGGGTACATACACCTTC,CASSPLQGTYTF
-,-,TRBJ1-2,TRBV10-3,TGTGCCATCAGTGAACAGACAGGCATGGTGGGCACTGGCTACACCTTC,CAISEQTGMVGTGYTF
many,-,TRBJ2-1,TRBV5-1,TGCGCCAGCAGCTTATTACGGTCGGAGCGGTCCTCCTACAATGAGCAGTTCTTC,CASSLLRSERSSYNEQFF
-,TRBD1,TRBJ2-7,TRBV20-1,TGCAGTGCTAGAGATCCCCAGGGGGTTCTCTACGAGCAGTACTTC,CSARDPQGVLYEQYF
-,-,TRBJ2-7,TRBV7-9,TGTGCCAGCACATTCCGTCTAAATAGGGACGAGCAGTACTTC,CASTFRLNRDEQYF
-,-,TRBJ2-1,TRBV9,TGTGCCAGCAGCGTATGGGGCTCCTACAATGAGCAGTTCTTC,CASSVWGSYNEQFF
many,TRBD2,TRBJ2-7,TRBV4-1,TGCGCCAGCAGCCTTAGCGTGGGTAGCGGGACATACGAGCAGTACTTC,CASSLSVGSGTYEQYF
-,TRBD1,TRBJ2-6,TRBV6-6,TGTGCCACCCAGGGGGTTGGGTCCGGGGCCAACGTCCTGACTTTC,CATQGVGSGANVLTF
-,TRBD1,TRBJ2-7,TRBV29-1,TGCGGCGTTGAGTCAGGGGGCGGCCCCTACGAGCAGTACTTC,CGVESGGGPYEQYF
few,-,TRBJ2-5,TRBV4-3,TGCGCCAGCAGTATTCCGTTCCAAGAGACCCAGTACTTC,CASSIPFQETQYF
-,-,TRBJ2-3,TRBV28,TGTGCCAGCAGTTTCGTCATTAAGCGGGCGCAGTATTTT,CASSFVIKRAQYF
-,TRBD2,TRBJ2-7,TRBV6-1,TGTGCCAGCAGGTCCGTAGCGGGGCTACTTTACGAGCAGTACTTC,CASRSVAGLLYEQYF
few,TRBD1,TRBJ2-3,TRBV6-6,TGTGCCAGCAGTTACGACAGGGCCGATACGCAGTATTTT,CASSYDRADTQYF
few,-,TRBJ2-7,TRBV29-1,TGCAGCGTTGCTAGTCCCGCCTACGAGCAGTACTTC,CSVASPAYEQYF
-,TRBD1,TRBJ2-1,TRBV29-1,TGCAGCGTAAGACAGGGGGCGGACAATGAGCAGTTCTTC,CSVRQGADNEQFF
few,-,TRBJ2-2,TRBV28,TGTGCCAGCAGCTCCTCGAACACCGGGGAGCTGTTTTTT,CASSSSNTGELFF
-,TRBD2,TRBJ2-7,TRBV4-1,TGCGCCAGCAGCCAAGGGAGCGGGGGGAGCTCCTACGAGCAGTACTTC,CASSQGSGGSSYEQYF
few,-,TRBJ2-3,TRBV10-3,TGTGCCATCAGTGGGGCGACGGAACCAGATACGCAGTATTTT,CAISGATEPDTQYF
-,TRBD1,TRBJ1-6,TRBV18,TGTGCCAGCTCACCATTACCCCGGGACAGTAATTCACCCCTCCACTTT,CASSPLPRDSNSPLHF
-,-,TRBJ2-5,TRBV20-1,TGCAGTGCTAGAGTTAAAGGGTCCTACAATGAGCAGTACTTC,CSARVKGSYNEQYF
-,-,TRBJ2-4,TRBV5-1,TGCGCCAGCAGCTTGACCGAGGGACTCGGGGACCGTGAGCAGTACTTC,CASSLTEGLGDREQYF
-,TRBD1,TRBJ1-1,TRBV29-1,TGCAGCGTACAAGGGACAGGGGCCGGGGGAGCTTTCTTT,CSVQGTGAGGAFF
few,-,TRBJ2-7,TRBV9,TGTGCCAGCAGCCAGACGGTCGATCCTCAAGCCGAGCAGTACTTC,CASSQTVDPQAEQYF
-,-,TRBJ2-1,TRBV20-1,TGCAGTGCACAAAGCGGGCGAGCCTACAATGAGCAGTTCTTC,CSAQSGRAYNEQFF
few,TRBD1,TRBJ1-1,TRBV11-2,TGTGCCAGCAGCTTATGGACAGGCGGGACTGAAGCTTTCTTT,CASSLWTGGTEAFF
few,-,TRBJ2-1,TRBV7-2,TGTGCCAGCAGCTTATACGGCCGGTTAAGGGGGTCCAATGAGCAGTTCTTC,CASSLYGRLRGSNEQFF
-,TRBD1,TRBJ1-1,TRBV7-2,TGTGCCATCAGGGGGGGATCGAACACTGAAGCTTTCTTT,CAIRGGSNTEAFF
-,-,TRBJ2-2,TRBV2,TGTGCCAGCAACGGCCAGGGTCCCGACGGGGAGCTGTTTTTT,CASNGQGPDGELFF
-,TRBD2,TRBJ2-1,TRBV4-1,TGCGCCAGCAGCCAAGTGTACGGGAGGGAAAACAATGAGCAGTTCTTC,CASSQVYGRENNEQFF
few,TRBD1,TRBJ2-1,TRBV14,TGTGCCAGCAGACCGACAGGGCAAGGGGAGCAGTTCTTC,CASRPTGQGEQFF
many,-,TRBJ2-7,TRBV6-6,TGTGCCAGCAGTTACCGCTACGAGCAGTACTTC,CASSYRYEQYF
-,TRBD2,TRBJ2-3,TRBV25-1,TGTGCCAGCGCAAGCGGGAGGGCCGCTCGGGATACGCAGTATTTT,CASASGRAARDTQYF
-,-,TRBJ2-4,TRBV7-9,TGTGCCAGCAGTTCCCCCATGGGCAACCTAGCCAAAAACATTCAGTACTTC,CASSSPMGNLAKNIQYF
-,-,TRBJ2-7,TRBV6-1,TGTGCCAGCAGTGAGCTGACAGGTTGGAACTACGAGCAGTACTTC,CASSELTGWNYEQYF
-,-,TRBJ1-5,TRBV6-6,TGTGCCAGCAGTTACTTGTCAAGTGATCAGCCCCAGCATTTT,CASSYLSSDQPQHF
-,-,TRBJ2-7,TRBV10-3,TGTGCCATCAGTGAGTCGATGTACAACTACGAGCAGTACTTC,CAISESMYNYEQYF
-,TRBD2,TRBJ2-5,TRBV20-1,TGCAGTGCTACAGCGGGAATGGGCAATGAGCAGTACTTC,CSATAGMGNEQYF
-,-,TRBJ2-7,TRBV18,TGTGCCAGCTCACCCTCCCGGGGGGCCCTCGAGCAGTACTTC,CASSPSRGALEQYF
few,-,TRBJ1-4,TRBV7-8,TGTGCCAGCAGCCAACCGGGACAACAGAATGAAAAACTGTTTTTT,CASSQPGQQNEKLFF
few,-,TRBJ2-5,TRBV1,TGCACCAGCATTAGGACTTTCTCGAGCCAAGAGACCCAGTACTTC,CTSIRTFSSQETQYF
many,-,TRBJ2-5,TRBV4-2,TGTGCCAGCAGCCAAGTGGTAGCACCAAGAGAGACCCAGTACTTC,CASSQVVAPRETQYF
many,-,TRBJ2-5,TRBV29-1,TGCAGCGTTGAAGCGGCAGAAGAGACCCAGTACTTC,CSVEAAEETQYF
-,-,TRBJ1-6,TRBV20-1,TGCAGTAGGGACAAATTGCCAGTTGAGCGGAGTTCACCCCTCCACTTT,CSRDKLPVERSSPLHF
few,-,TRBJ2-7,TRBV2,TGTGCCAGCCGCCGGCAGGGTAGTTGGCCAACCTACGAGCAGTACTTC,CASRRQGSWPTYEQYF
-,TRBD2,TRBJ2-1,TRBV3-1,TGTGCCAGCACACGGGGAGGGGTGCGGAATGAGCAGTTCTTC,CASTRGGVRNEQFF
few,-,TRBJ2-1,TRBV6-5,TGTGCCAGCAATTCGCATTCTTGGCCCAATGAGCAGTTCTTC,CASNSHSWPNEQFF
-,-,TRBJ2-6,TRBV15,TGTGCCACCAGCAGAGACGGGTACGGGGCCAACGTCCTGACTTTC,CATSRDGYGANVLTF